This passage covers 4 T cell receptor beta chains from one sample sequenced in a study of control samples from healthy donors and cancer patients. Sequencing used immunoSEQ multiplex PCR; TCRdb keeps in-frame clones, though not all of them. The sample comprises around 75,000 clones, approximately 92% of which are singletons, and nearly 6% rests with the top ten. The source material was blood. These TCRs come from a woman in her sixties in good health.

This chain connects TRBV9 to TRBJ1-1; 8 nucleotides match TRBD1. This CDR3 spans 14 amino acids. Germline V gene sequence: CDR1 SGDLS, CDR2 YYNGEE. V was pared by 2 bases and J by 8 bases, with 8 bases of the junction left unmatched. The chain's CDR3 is CASSVGGQDIEAFF. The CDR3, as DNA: TGTGCCAGCAGCGTGGGGGGACAGGACATAGAAGCTTTCTTT.

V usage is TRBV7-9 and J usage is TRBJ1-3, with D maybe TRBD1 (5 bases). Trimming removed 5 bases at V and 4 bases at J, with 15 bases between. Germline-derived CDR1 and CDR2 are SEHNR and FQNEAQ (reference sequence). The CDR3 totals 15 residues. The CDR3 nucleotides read TGTGCCAGCAGCCCCCGGGGGGGTCCCGGAAACACCATATATTTT. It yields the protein CASSPRGGPGNTIYF.

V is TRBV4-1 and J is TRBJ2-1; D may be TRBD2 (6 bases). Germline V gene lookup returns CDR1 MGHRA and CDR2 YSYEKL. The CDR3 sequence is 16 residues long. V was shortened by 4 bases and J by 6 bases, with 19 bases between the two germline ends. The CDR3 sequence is CASSLYPREILNEQFF. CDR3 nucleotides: TGCGCCAGCAGCCTTTACCCTCGGGAGATTCTCAATGAGCAGTTCTTC.

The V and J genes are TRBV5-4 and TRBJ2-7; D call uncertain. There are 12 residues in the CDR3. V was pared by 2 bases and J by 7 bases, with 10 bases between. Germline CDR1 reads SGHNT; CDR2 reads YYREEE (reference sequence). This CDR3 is CASSFPPGEQYF. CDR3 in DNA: TGTGCCAGCAGCTTCCCGCCCGGGGAGCAGTACTTC.